These T cell receptor beta chains were read from a single sample in a study of blood T cell repertoires in COVID-19. Generated by immunoSEQ multiplex PCR, the TCRdb table keeps only in-frame clones and is missing some. This table holds 200,000 to 300,000 clones, roughly 80% found once. What was sequenced was peripheral blood. These receptors all come from a man aged 55 to 70 with acute or convalescent COVID-19. Each CDR3 is given without its conserved first and last residue. Fields, in order: J gene, V gene, CDR3 protein.

>TRBJ1-5|TRBV19
ASSIGRGGNQPQH
>TRBJ2-7|TRBV5-6
ASSFGLAPSYEQY
>TRBJ2-1|TRBV6-5
ASSYVGQGPYNEQF
>TRBJ1-5|TRBV27
ASSLKRDSNQPQH
>TRBJ2-6|TRBV5-4
ASSLDAVTGANVLT
>TRBJ1-2|TRBV10-2
ASSEVYRDGYT
>TRBJ1-1|TRBV24-1
ATGQGQMNTEAF
>TRBJ2-3|TRBV10-3
AISYTDTQY
>TRBJ2-3|TRBV19
ASRAGTGWDTQY
>TRBJ2-3|TRBV28
ASSPGEPTDTQY
>TRBJ2-1|TRBV5-4
ASSPRRGGAGEQF
>TRBJ1-5|TRBV28
ASSPTGDYQPQH
>TRBJ1-3|TRBV7-8
ASSPGQGRNGNTIY
>TRBJ1-3|TRBV3-1/TRBV3-2
ASSQEWQTGNTIY
>TRBJ1-3|TRBV29-1
SVGPDRGDGNTIY
>TRBJ2-7|TRBV27
ASSPRTGSTYEQY
>TRBJ2-7|TRBV11-2
ASSLPGRDYEQY
>TRBJ2-3|TRBV2
ARGGQSDTQY
>TRBJ2-3|TRBV19
ASSMVGAGEWADTQY
>TRBJ1-1|TRBV28
ASTPEGAGEAF
>TRBJ1-2|TRBV5-1
ASSPLDNEVGYT
>TRBJ2-7|TRBV29-1
SVQTGDEQY
>TRBJ1-1|TRBV9
ASSVGTGVMNTEAF
>TRBJ2-7|TRBV11-1
ASSLGQASYEQY
>TRBJ2-1|TRBV29-1
SASQGNPYNEQF
>TRBJ1-3|TRBV5-6
ASSLNLGGVGNTIY
>TRBJ2-7|TRBV29-1
SVAPGGYEQY
>TRBJ2-2|TRBV9
ASSVGGGLAGGYTGELF
>TRBJ2-7|TRBV18
ASSPRWTGGHEQY
>TRBJ2-5|TRBV12-5
ASGLGGMTQETQY
>TRBJ1-1|TRBV6-6
ASSYQGAWTEAF
>TRBJ2-7|TRBV20-1
SAVRYEQY
>TRBJ2-7|TRBV27
ASSLGLAGGEQY
>TRBJ1-3|TRBV7-3
ASSQTQGQRKNTIY
>TRBJ2-7|TRBV21-1
ASSKRRGERYEQY
>TRBJ2-3|TRBV18
ASSPWSGQGYDTQY
>TRBJ1-6|TRBV27
ASSWKQGNSYNSPLH
>TRBJ1-2|TRBV7-9
ASSLGRQGRGGYT
>TRBJ1-1|TRBV7-2
ASSLDSRPVTEAF
>TRBJ2-2|TRBV6-2/TRBV6-3
ASSYVRGRADTGELF
>TRBJ1-4|TRBV9
ASSVTGAFNEKLF
>TRBJ2-5|TRBV6-2/TRBV6-3
ASSYPGLALKETQY
>TRBJ2-3|TRBV7-9
ASSSLAGGLRDTQY
>TRBJ1-1|TRBV7-9
ASSSPRGYTEAF
>TRBJ2-1|TRBV9
ASSVEVAGGPRDEQF
>TRBJ2-1|TRBV5-6
ASSDGPLVAGGYNEQF
>TRBJ2-7|TRBV9
ASSGRDNSYEQY
>TRBJ1-3|TRBV3-1/TRBV3-2
ASSQNHWGRVSGNTIY